This paragraph reports one TCR beta chain. Its specific antigen is unknown. One base away there is no much larger clone; base qualities are not given. This record comes from a study of T cell changes during pregnancy in multiple sclerosis (dated by TCRdb to the late 2010s). A note on the overall study: The study looked at changes in the T cell repertoire across pregnancy in women with multiple sclerosis.

To prepare the library, the immunoSEQ multiplex PCR assay was applied. TCRdb carries this immuneACCESS record with in-frame sequences only. Its versions omit some clonotypes, under half of them owing to an unresolved V gene in the studies checked, with the rest unexplained. This sample lists about 79,000 clones; 90% to 95% were detected once. In total, the top ten clones hold about 0.52% of the sample. This material consisted of CD4+ T cells from peripheral blood mononuclear cells, taken in the second trimester of pregnancy. The sequence was obtained from a female donor with multiple sclerosis, enrolled in a pregnancy study.

The CDR3 reads as follows: CASSFGGSDYGYTF. The sequenced DNA: TGTGCCAGCAGTTTTGGTGGCAGCGACTATGGCTACACCTTC. The chain employs TRBV28 and TRBJ1-2; the D segment cannot be called with confidence. CDR1 and CDR2 are read off the germline V gene as MDHEN and SYDVKM. The CDR3 measures 14 amino acids from cysteine to phenylalanine. This entry keeps only the CDR3 DNA: 42 bases, framed from base 1. Relative to germline, V is 3 bases shorter and J is 3 bases shorter, with 11 bases between their ends.